This TCR beta chain is drawn from a study of T cell repertoires in cytomegalovirus infection. Study information: Both a matching HLA type and CMV infection were indicated by public TCR beta signatures. Study-level findings and limits: Cumulated frequencies of public TCR beta families served to identify carriers of CMV plus the relevant HLA. The ex vivo response was dominated by HLA-C-restricted CMV-specific TCR beta clonotypes.

This clonotype was counted a few times. The antigen remains unidentified. Via MiXCR, TCRdb re-called the reads, giving one row per CDR3 protein. The sample holds around 710,000 distinct CDR3 sequences, 25% to 35% seen once. This material consisted of cultured CD8+ T cells from PBMCs, taken from culture after CMV antigen stimulation. The sequence was obtained from a human donor in good health (CMV status not recorded). Some clones in this sample may be carry-over from other donors' samples.

In DNA form, the CDR3 reads TGTGCCAGTAGTATTCCGGGGTTAAGGGGCAATCAGCCCCAGCATTTT. It encodes CASSIPGLRGNQPQHF. V and J are TRBV19 and TRBJ1-5; no firm D call. In germline, CDR1 is LNHDA, CDR2 SQIVND (reference sequence). CDR3 length equals 16 residues. Trimming stripped 3 bases from V and 2 bases from J, with 14 bases between.